This is a list of T cell receptor beta chains from one sample in a study of blood T cell repertoires in COVID-19. Profiled with immunoSEQ multiplex PCR; TCRdb holds only in-frame clones, not every one. In the table there are about 100,000 clones, more than 75% of which are singletons. The sequenced sample was peripheral blood. These receptor sequences come from a human donor in a cohort sampled during active COVID-19. The CDR3 runs from the conserved cysteine through the conserved F or W.

V: TRBV19; J: TRBJ2-2; CDR3: CASVPSGPVRPTGELFF
V: TRBV15; J: TRBJ1-5; CDR3: CATSRDGTTYQPQHF
V: TRBV7-2; J: TRBJ1-4; CDR3: CASSLGGARGEKLFF
V: TRBV30; J: TRBJ2-1; CDR3: CAWERGLARLSYNEQFF
V: TRBV9; J: TRBJ2-7; CDR3: CASSERGGSYEQYF
V: TRBV19; J: TRBJ1-2; CDR3: CASSNPSTAGENYGYTF
V: TRBV6-5; J: TRBJ2-3; CDR3: CASSLGRGRVSDTQYF
V: TRBV19; J: TRBJ2-5; CDR3: CASSPQATRETQYF
V: TRBV11-2; J: TRBJ1-4; CDR3: CASSLMQGGGEKLFF
V: TRBV3-1/TRBV3-2; J: TRBJ2-7; CDR3: CASSQDSRTSGGACEQYF
V: TRBV6-6; J: TRBJ1-3; CDR3: CASSLLGAFSGNTIYF
V: TRBV4-3; J: TRBJ1-1; CDR3: CASSPTDRGYSAFF
V: TRBV2; J: TRBJ2-5; CDR3: CASRGEGRRQTQYF
V: TRBV7-3; J: TRBJ2-3; CDR3: CASSLNPPVGGRLDTQYF
V: TRBV10-3; J: TRBJ1-1; CDR3: CAIRQGGEAFF
V: TRBV7-2; J: TRBJ1-1; CDR3: CASSHVTGNTEAFF
V: TRBV6-6; J: TRBJ2-2; CDR3: CASVSSSVGELFF
V: TRBV5-1; J: TRBJ1-2; CDR3: CASNEQGSGYTF
V: TRBV10-1; J: TRBJ2-7; CDR3: CASSESTAGDEQYF
V: TRBV4-2; J: TRBJ2-1; CDR3: CASSQEDFGGHNEQFF
V: TRBV30; J: TRBJ2-3; CDR3: CAWASGTGGTDTQYF
V: TRBV28; J: TRBJ1-5; CDR3: CASRPIYRDLNQPQHF
V: TRBV5-5; J: TRBJ2-1; CDR3: CASSGATGGREQFF
V: TRBV28; J: TRBJ2-1; CDR3: CASSPQSRGGNEQFF
V: TRBV9; J: TRBJ1-1; CDR3: CASSSGRNTEAFF
V: TRBV6-2/TRBV6-3; J: TRBJ2-3; CDR3: CASSYSPAGSSTDTQYF
V: TRBV2; J: TRBJ1-2; CDR3: CASSELRDRSYGYTF
V: TRBV6-5; J: TRBJ2-1; CDR3: CASSLAGTNEQFF